The 25 T cell receptor beta chains presented below share a single source sample, sequenced in a study of OX40 agonist ivuxolimab in advanced cancers. Repertoires were generated with immunoSEQ multiplex PCR, while TCRdb's copy carries only in-frame clones and drops some. The sample yields about 77,000 clones, over 85% seen once. This sample comprised CD4+ or CD8+ T cells sorted from blood, obtained in a trial of the OX40 agonist ivuxolimab. The source is an adult with an advanced solid tumor such as melanoma, head and neck, liver or kidney cancer.

The chain combines TRBV10-3 with TRBJ2-3, with a weak D call TRBD2 (6 bases). CDR3 length: 15 residues. Deletions cut 2 bases from V and 1 base from J, with 10 bases between. Germline CDR1 reads ENHRY; CDR2 reads SYGVKD. The CDR3 spells CAISERWGGTDTQYF. CDR3 in DNA: TGTGCCATCAGTGAGAGGTGGGGGGGCACAGATACGCAGTATTTT.

The chain has TRBV7-8 and TRBJ2-2; 11 positions match TRBD2. The germline V gene encodes CDR1 SGHVS and CDR2 FQNEAQ. Unmatched junction bases numbered 5, after V lost 2 bases and J lost 6 bases. The CDR3 length is 16 residues. The CDR3 nucleotides read TGTGCCAGCAGCTTAACTAGCGGGAGTGGGTCCGGGGAGCTGTTTTTT. Amino acids: CASSLTSGSGSGELFF.

The rearrangement links TRBV28 to TRBJ2-7, with TRBD1 matching 9 bases. This CDR3 spans 17 amino acids. Germline values: CDR1 MDHEN, CDR2 SYDVKM. V dropped 8 bases and J dropped 2; count of bases not matched to a gene: 16. The CDR3 here is CASEVLGGQGNTYEQYF. CDR3 nucleotide sequence: TGTGCCAGCGAAGTTTTGGGGGGACAGGGAAATACCTACGAGCAGTACTTC.

The rearrangement links TRBV6-6 to TRBJ2-7; D could derive from TRBD1 or TRBD2 (5 bases each). Germline V gives CDR1 MNHNY, CDR2 SVGAGI (reference sequence). The V and J ends lost 4 bases and 3 bases respectively, with 16 bases between them. CDR3 length: 15 residues. The CDR3 bases are TGTGCCAGCAGTTCTCTCGGGACCGCTAGCTACGAGCAGTACTTC. Translating it yields CASSSLGTASYEQYF.

Only one count was recorded for this clone. This chain joins TRBV29-1 and TRBJ2-5, with 9 bases aligning to TRBD1. The junction had 4 bases not matched to a gene; V was cut back by 6 bases and J by 5 bases. The CDR3 consists of 12 residues. The V gene's germline CDR1 is SQVTM and CDR2 ANQGSEA. The CDR3 nucleotides read TGCAGCGTCAACAGGGGGCAGGAGACCCAGTACTTC. Amino acid sequence: CSVNRGQETQYF.

CDR3 amino acids: CASSQGLAGAGETQYF. The CDR3 region has the DNA TGCGCCAGCAGCCAAGGTCTAGCGGGGGCGGGAGAGACCCAGTACTTC. The chain recombines TRBV4-1 with TRBJ2-5; 10 bases match TRBD2. V was clipped by 1 base and J by 4 bases; unmatched bases: 6. Germline V gene sequence: CDR1 MGHRA, CDR2 YSYEKL. The CDR3 spans 16 residues.

This clone was seen only a few times. The chain combines TRBV2 with TRBJ1-5, with a weak D call TRBD1 (5 bases). The CDR3 runs 12 residues. Germline CDR1 is SNHLY and CDR2 is FYNNEI. Trimming took 3 bases from V and 8 from J, leaving 8 bases between them. The CDR3 region is CASSDRAEPQHF. In nucleotides, the CDR3 is TGTGCCAGCAGTGACAGGGCTGAGCCCCAGCATTTT.

This clone was seen only a few times. J is TRBJ2-7 and V is TRBV6-4; 10 nucleotides line up with TRBD1. Trimming took 3 bases from V and 2 from J; bases not matched to a gene: 13. This CDR3 spans 18 amino acids. The V gene's germline CDR1 is MRHNA and CDR2 SNTAGT. CDR3 residues: CASSEGGGDRGLPYEQYF. The CDR3 nucleotides are TGTGCCAGCAGTGAAGGAGGGGGGGACAGGGGCCTACCCTACGAGCAGTACTTC.

The chain uses TRBV6-5 and TRBJ2-3, with TRBD1 matching over 7 bases. This CDR3 region has 15 residues. V shed 2 bases, J shed 3 bases, and the junction held 5 bases outside the gene matches. Germline-derived CDR1 and CDR2 are MNHEY and SVGAGI. The CDR3 bases are TGTGCCAGCAGTTACGGGCAGGGGGAGACAGATACGCAGTATTTT. The encoded protein is CASSYGQGETDTQYF.

The chain employs TRBV19 and TRBJ2-1; D unresolved. The CDR3 has 14 residues. V was trimmed by 7 bases and J by 0 bases, leaving 10 bases between them. Germline values: CDR1 LNHDA, CDR2 SQIVND (reference sequence). The CDR3 sequence: CASNKLNSYNEQFF. In DNA form, the CDR3 reads TGTGCCAGTAATAAGCTTAACTCCTACAATGAGCAGTTCTTC. Supplemented by reference TRBV19 and TRBJ2-1, the full variable domain reads DGGITQSPKYLFRKEGQNVTLSCEQNLNHDAMYWYRQDPGQGLRLIYYSQIVNDFQKGDIAEGYSVSREKKESFPLTVTSAQKNPTAFYLCASNKLNSYNEQFFGPGTRLTVL.

The genes are TRBV6-1 and TRBJ1-5; TRBD1 is a possible D gene (6 bases). Germline lookup yields CDR1 MNHNS and CDR2 SASEGT. V shed 7 bases and J shed 5 bases, with 15 bases lying between them. The CDR3 loop spans 14 amino acids. DNA for the CDR3: TGTGCCAGCACCGAAGCAGGGGCAGATCAGCCCCAGCATTTT. Its protein is CASTEAGADQPQHF.

This chain uses TRBV20-1 with TRBJ2-4, with D unresolved. The CDR3 spans 11 residues. Trimming took 3 bases from V and 5 from J, leaving 5 bases between them. Germline assignment: CDR1 DFQATT and CDR2 SNEGSKA (reference sequence). CDR3 region: CSASYENIQYF. The CDR3 DNA reads TGCAGTGCTAGTTACGAAAACATTCAGTACTTC.

V is TRBV27 and J is TRBJ2-7, with 11 bases aligning to TRBD2. The CDR3 is 13 amino acids. The ends lost 9 bases at V and 0 bases at J; junction bases unmatched: 1. Germline loops: CDR1 MNHEY, CDR2 SMNVEV (reference sequence). CDR3 region: CASTSGSSYEQYF. DNA for the CDR3: TGTGCCAGTACTAGCGGGAGCTCCTACGAGCAGTACTTC.

In this sample, this clone turned up a few times. The chain combines TRBV27 with TRBJ2-1, with 9 bases identical to TRBD2. Per germline, CDR1 MNHEY and CDR2 SMNVEV (reference sequence). The CDR3 has 14 residues. V shed 8 bases and J 6 bases; nucleotides not matched to a gene: 8. CDR3 DNA sequence: TGTGCCAGCCGAAGCGGGGGGACGATCAATGAGCAGTTCTTC. Translation gives CASRSGGTINEQFF.

The V gene is TRBV7-2, the J gene TRBJ1-4; D is undetermined. The CDR3 runs 15 residues. Germline V gives CDR1 SGHTA, CDR2 FQGNSA. V gave up 1 base and J gave up 5 bases, with 11 bases separating them. The CDR3 is CASSLEWAENEKLFF. In DNA form, the CDR3 reads TGTGCCAGCAGCTTAGAATGGGCAGAAAATGAAAAACTGTTTTTT. The full variable domain, completed using reference TRBV7-2 and TRBJ1-4, is GAGVSQSPSNKVTEKGKDVELRCDPISGHTALYWYRQSLGQGLEFLIYFQGNSAPDKSGLPSDRFSAERTGGSVSTLTIQRTQQEDSAVYLCASSLEWAENEKLFFGSGTQLSVL.

The chain recombines TRBV2 with TRBJ2-1; D not certain. This CDR3 is built from 12 residues. V shed 5 bases and J shed 6 bases, with 8 bases lying between them. Germline values: CDR1 SNHLY, CDR2 FYNNEI. The CDR3 protein is CASSNPSNEQFF. The CDR3 bases are TGTGCCAGCAGTAACCCCAGCAATGAGCAGTTCTTC.

The J gene is TRBJ1-4, the V gene TRBV11-2, with D maybe TRBD1 (6 bases). The V end was cut by 5 bases, the J end by 0 bases, with 13 bases between. CDR3 length: 16 residues. In germline, CDR1 is SGHAT, CDR2 FQNNGV. CDR3 sequence (DNA): TGTGCCAGCAGCCCTGGACAGCCTGCAACTAATGAAAAACTGTTTTTT. Its translation is CASSPGQPATNEKLFF.

This chain joins TRBV6-5 and TRBJ1-5, with D possibly being TRBD1 (5 bases). V dropped 5 bases and J dropped 7 bases, with 12 bases sitting between them. The CDR3 loop spans 13 amino acids. CDR1 MNHEY and CDR2 SVGAGI come from the germline V gene. CDR3 nucleotides: TGTGCCAGCAGTGAAATAAGGGGCCAGCCCCAGCATTTT. This codes for CASSEIRGQPQHF.

In this sample, this clone turned up once. Here the CDR3 reads CASSPGIWGYGYTF. CDR3 DNA sequence: TGTGCCAGCAGCCCAGGGATTTGGGGCTATGGCTACACCTTC. The chain employs TRBV7-2 and TRBJ1-2, with D perhaps TRBD1 (5 bases). V was trimmed by 5 bases and J by 4 bases, leaving 14 bases between them. Germline V gives CDR1 SGHTA, CDR2 FQGNSA. The CDR3 length is 14 residues.

The table lists this clone with a count of one. The chain carries TRBV4-3 and TRBJ1-2; 7 bases line up with TRBD1. The ends lost 3 bases at V and 2 bases at J; junction bases unmatched: 9. Germline CDR1 reads LGHNA; CDR2 reads YSLEER. This CDR3 is 16 amino acids long. CDR3 sequence (DNA): TGCGCCAGCAGCCAGGAACAAACAGGGGTGAACTATGGCTACACCTTC. Protein: CASSQEQTGVNYGYTF.

The rearrangement uses TRBV7-2 and TRBJ2-2, with D possibly TRBD1 on 5 matching bases. Trimming took off 7 bases at V and 5 bases at J, with 23 bases between the two ends. CDR1 SGHTA and CDR2 FQGNSA come from the germline V gene. The CDR3 has 17 amino acids. The CDR3 region is CASIPRATEFVTGELFF. CDR3 DNA: TGTGCCAGCATCCCTCGGGCGACAGAGTTTGTGACCGGGGAGCTGTTTTTT.

V gene TRBV27 combines with J gene TRBJ2-3; 13 nucleotides agree with TRBD2. The trim removed 5 bases at V and 2 bases at J, leaving 19 bases unmatched. CDR1 and CDR2 (germline): MNHEY, SMNVEV (reference sequence). The CDR3 consists of 21 residues. The CDR3 nucleotides are TGTGCCAGCAGTACGACCCTCGGACTAGCGGGAGCGGGGTACCACACAGATACGCAGTATTTT. The encoded protein is CASSTTLGLAGAGYHTDTQYF.

This chain connects TRBV7-9 to TRBJ1-2; D is unclear. Trimming took off 0 bases at V and 5 bases at J, with 7 bases between the two ends. This CDR3 region has 13 residues. Germline V gives CDR1 SEHNR, CDR2 FQNEAQ (reference sequence). CDR3 DNA sequence: TGTGCCAGCAGCTTAGCCCCCGGATATGGCTACACCTTC. Translated: CASSLAPGYGYTF.

The chain carries TRBV5-1 and TRBJ1-1, with TRBD1 as a possible D gene (6 bases). This CDR3 has 14 residues. V was clipped by 3 bases and J by 3 bases, with 12 bases between them. Germline CDR1 is SGHRS and CDR2 is YFSETQ. CDR3 protein: CASSSRGMDTEAFF. The CDR3 coding sequence is TGCGCCAGCAGCTCAAGGGGGATGGACACTGAAGCTTTCTTT.

The chain joins TRBV7-3 to TRBJ1-1; 10 bases agree with TRBD1. This CDR3 has 14 amino acids. CDR1 and CDR2 from the germline V gene are SGHTA and FQGTGA. With V trimmed by 4 bases and J by 5 bases, 4 bases remained unmatched. The chain's CDR3 is CASSSTGGWTEAFF. DNA for the CDR3: TGTGCCAGCAGCTCGACAGGGGGCTGGACTGAAGCTTTCTTT.